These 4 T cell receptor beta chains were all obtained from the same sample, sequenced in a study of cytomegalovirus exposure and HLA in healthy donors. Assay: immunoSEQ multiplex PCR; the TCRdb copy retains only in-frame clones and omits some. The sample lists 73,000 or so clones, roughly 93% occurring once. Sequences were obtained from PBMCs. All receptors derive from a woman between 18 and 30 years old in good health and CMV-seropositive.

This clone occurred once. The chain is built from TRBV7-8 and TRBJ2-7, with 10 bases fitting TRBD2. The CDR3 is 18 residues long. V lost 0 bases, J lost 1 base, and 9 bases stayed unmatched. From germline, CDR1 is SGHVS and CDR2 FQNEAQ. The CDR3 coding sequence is TGTGCCAGCAGCTTAGCGAGGGCGGGGACTAGCGCTTCCTACGAGCAGTACTTC. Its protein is CASSLARAGTSASYEQYF.

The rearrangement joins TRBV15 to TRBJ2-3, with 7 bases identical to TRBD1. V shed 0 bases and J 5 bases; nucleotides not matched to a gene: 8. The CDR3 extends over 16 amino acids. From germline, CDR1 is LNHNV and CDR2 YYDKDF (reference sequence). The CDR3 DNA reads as TGTGCCACCAGCAGAGATTCCGCAGGGGGAGTAGATACGCAGTATTTT. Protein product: CATSRDSAGGVDTQYF.

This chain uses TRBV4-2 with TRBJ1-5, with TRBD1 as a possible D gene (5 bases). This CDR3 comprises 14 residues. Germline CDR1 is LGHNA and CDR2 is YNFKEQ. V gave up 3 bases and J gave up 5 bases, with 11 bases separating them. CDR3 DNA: TGTGCCAGCAGCCATGCCGGGACTCATCAGCCCCAGCATTTT. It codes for CASSHAGTHQPQHF.

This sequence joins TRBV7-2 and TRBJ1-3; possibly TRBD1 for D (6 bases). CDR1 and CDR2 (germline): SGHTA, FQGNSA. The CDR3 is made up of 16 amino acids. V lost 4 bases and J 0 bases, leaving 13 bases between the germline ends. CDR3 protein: CASSSEGVGSGNTIYF. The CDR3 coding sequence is TGTGCCAGCAGCTCCGAGGGGGTCGGCTCTGGAAACACCATATATTTT.